The 27 T cell receptor beta chains below all came from one sample that was sequenced in a study of blood T cell repertoires in COVID-19. Method: immunoSEQ multiplex PCR; TCRdb's copy keeps in-frame clones and lacks some. The profile covers over 250,000 clones, with roughly 85% appearing a single time and around 10% taken by the ten largest. Material: peripheral blood. Receptors originate from a woman in her seventies with acute or convalescent COVID-19.

The chain joins TRBV27 to TRBJ2-1; TRBD2 matches 10 bases. The CDR3 sequence is 16 residues long. Trimming cost V 2 bases and J 8 bases; bases outside gene matches: 9. Germline lookup yields CDR1 MNHEY and CDR2 SMNVEV (reference sequence). CDR3: CASSLERTSGAYEQFF. The CDR3 DNA follows: TGTGCCAGCAGTTTAGAAAGGACTAGCGGTGCATATGAGCAGTTCTTC.

The chain links TRBV6-6 to TRBJ2-2; 8 nucleotides line up with TRBD1. V lost 6 bases and J lost 6; bases outside the gene matches: 3. CDR1 and CDR2 from the germline V gene are MNHNY and SVGAGI (reference sequence). This CDR3 spans 13 amino acids. The CDR3 sequence is CASRQTGAGELFF. The CDR3 nucleotides are TGTGCCAGCAGGCAGACAGGGGCCGGGGAGCTGTTTTTT.

V gene TRBV6-5 combines with J gene TRBJ1-1; the D gene is possibly TRBD1 (6 bases). The V gene lost 6 bases and the J gene lost 1 base, with 15 bases spanning the gap. The CDR3 consists of 15 residues. Germline V lookup: CDR1 MNHEY, CDR2 SVGAGI. The CDR3 DNA sequence: TGTGCCAGCAGACTAAACAGGGTGGGGAACACTGAAGCTTTCTTT. Translated: CASRLNRVGNTEAFF.

This chain links TRBV19 with TRBJ2-1; D is uncertain. Trimming stripped 5 bases from V and 2 bases from J, with 13 bases between. Germline V CDR1 and CDR2: LNHDA, SQIVND (reference sequence). The CDR3 has 15 amino acids. CDR3 bases: TGTGCCAGTAGTGTTCACTCGCCGACCTACAATGAGCAGTTCTTC. This gives the protein CASSVHSPTYNEQFF.

About this clone: Other DNA variants within this sample encode the same CDR3. The J gene is TRBJ1-1, the V gene TRBV5-1; 8 bases fit TRBD1. V dropped 7 bases and J dropped 5; count of bases not matched to a gene: 7. Germline V gene sequence: CDR1 SGHRS, CDR2 YFSETQ. CDR3 length: 13 residues. The CDR3 spells CASSQGAGTEAFF. CDR3 bases: TGCGCCAGCTCCCAGGGGGCAGGAACTGAAGCTTTCTTT.

In its sample, this clone was seen once. The genes are TRBV1 and TRBJ2-3; the table's D call TRBD2 went unverified against the DNA. TRBV1 is a pseudogene locus. The CDR3 consists of 15 residues. CDR3 sequence reads: CTSSASGGAIDTQYF. CDR3 nucleotides: TGCACCAGCAGCGCCAGCGGGGGGGCCATAGATACGCAGTATTTT.

The chain recombines TRBV18 with TRBJ1-1; no definite D call. The germline V gene encodes CDR1 KGHSH and CDR2 LQKENI. CDR3 length: 13 residues. V shed 2 bases and J shed 4 bases, with 8 bases lying between them. CDR3 sequence reads: CASSPERVTEAFF. CDR3 bases: TGTGCCAGCTCACCAGAACGGGTCACTGAAGCTTTCTTT.

The rearrangement joins TRBV11-1 to TRBJ2-7, with 8 nucleotides matching TRBD1. V shed 5 bases, J shed 6 bases, and the junction held 3 bases outside the gene matches. Germline-derived CDR1 and CDR2 are SGHAT and FQDESV (reference sequence). The CDR3 sequence is 12 residues long. This chain's CDR3 is CASSRTGREQYF. CDR3 in DNA: TGTGCCAGCAGCCGGACAGGGCGCGAGCAGTACTTC.

This chain uses TRBV6-1 with TRBJ1-6; no clear D gene. The V end lost 0 bases, the J end lost 7 bases, and 10 bases lay between the germline ends. The CDR3 covers 15 residues. Germline CDR1 and CDR2: MNHNS and SASEGT. The CDR3 region has the DNA TGTGCCAGCAGTGAAGCGGCGCTGGGCAATTCACCCCTCCACTTT. This codes for CASSEAALGNSPLHF.

A note on this clone: A junction boundary mismatches the germline segment, possibly from a read error. The genes are TRBV7-7 and TRBJ2-5, with 9 bases that match TRBD2. Germline V gene sequence: CDR1 SSHAT, CDR2 FNYEAQ (reference sequence). This CDR3 spans 15 amino acids. CDR3 in amino acids: CASSPAWTSEETQYF. The CDR3 coding sequence is TGTGCTAGCAGCCCCGCCTGGACTAGCGAAGAGACCCAGTACTTC.

The V and J genes are TRBV15 and TRBJ1-2; weak D call: TRBD1 (6 bases). The length of the CDR3 is 13 residues. Trimming took off 3 bases at V and 14 bases at J, with 19 bases between the two ends. The V gene's germline CDR1 is LNHNV and CDR2 YYDKDF (reference sequence). Here the CDR3 DNA reads TGTGCCACCAGCAGCGTCCTCCGGGGGGCTCAGACCTTC. Its translation is CATSSVLRGAQTF.

The genes are TRBV4-1 and TRBJ1-2; the D gene is possibly TRBD1 (5 bases). V lost 0 bases and J lost 3, with 14 bases in between. The CDR3 covers 16 residues. The germline gives CDR1 MGHRA, CDR2 YSYEKL. The CDR3 DNA is TGCGCCAGCAGCCAAGACGGGGCGCGGGGTCACTATGGCTACACCTTC. It is translated as CASSQDGARGHYGYTF.

A remark on this clone: Other DNA sequences within the sample encode an identical CDR3. The chain has TRBV30 and TRBJ1-1, with D possibly TRBD1 on 6 matching bases. Germline loops: CDR1 GTSNPN, CDR2 SVGIG (reference sequence). V gave up 4 bases and J gave up 3 bases, with 9 bases separating them. The CDR3 runs 12 residues. The CDR3 protein is CAWKGGDTEAFF. Written as DNA, the CDR3 is TGTGCCTGGAAAGGGGGTGACACTGAAGCTTTCTTT. The full variable domain, completed using reference TRBV30 and TRBJ1-1, is SQTIHQWPATLVQPVGSPLSLECTVEGTSNPNLYWYRQAAGRGLQLLFYSVGIGQISSEVPQNLSASRPQDRQFILSSKKLLLSDSGFYLCAWKGGDTEAFFGQGTRLTVV.

With respect to this clone: Other nucleotide sequences from this sample produce the same CDR3. This sequence joins TRBV20-1 and TRBJ2-3; perhaps TRBD2 as D (5 bases). The CDR3 is 11 amino acids. The V end lost 3 bases, the J end lost 6 bases, and 7 bases lay between the germline ends. Per germline, CDR1 DFQATT and CDR2 SNEGSKA (reference sequence). The CDR3 is CSARGEDTQYF. The DNA of the CDR3 is TGCAGTGCTAGGGGAGAGGATACGCAGTATTTT.

This clone was found once. A junction boundary mismatches the germline segment, possibly from a read error. The chain combines TRBV6-2 or TRBV6-3 with TRBJ1-6; perhaps TRBD1 as D (6 bases). The CDR3 runs to 15 residues. Germline CDR1 reads MNHEY; CDR2 reads SVGEGT. The CDR3 spells CASSYSSRGSSPLHF. The DNA of the CDR3 is TGTGCCAGCAGCTACTCGAGCAGGGGTAGTTCACCCCTCCACTTT.

This chain links TRBV7-8 with TRBJ1-6; D possibly corresponds to TRBD1 (6 bases). The V gene lost 1 base and the J gene lost 7 bases, with 8 bases spanning the gap. There are 14 residues in the CDR3. Germline values: CDR1 SGHVS, CDR2 FQNEAQ. The CDR3 loop is CASSLDRANSPLHF. The DNA for the CDR3 is TGTGCCAGCAGCTTAGACAGGGCAAATTCACCCCTCCACTTT.

Turning to this clone: Other nucleotide sequences from this sample produce the same CDR3. The rearrangement links TRBV3-1 (or the pseudogene TRBV3-2) to TRBJ2-7; D remains unclear. Trimming took 3 bases from V and 3 from J, leaving 6 bases between them. The CDR3 has 12 amino acids. CDR1 and CDR2 from the germline V gene are LGHDT and YNNKEL (reference sequence). CDR3 loop: CASSQRLYEQYF. In DNA, the CDR3 is TGTGCCAGCAGCCAGAGACTCTACGAGCAGTACTTC.

This chain connects TRBV3-1 (or the pseudogene TRBV3-2) to TRBJ1-6; D uncertain. The CDR3 consists of 13 residues. V lost 8 bases, J lost 0 bases, and 5 bases lay in between. CDR1 is LGHDT, CDR2 YNNKEL, per germline (reference sequence). The CDR3 coding sequence is TGTGCCAGCCGTAGCTCCTATAATTCACCCCTCCACTTT. The encoded protein is CASRSSYNSPLHF.

The gene calls are TRBV18 and TRBJ1-1; D may be TRBD1 (6 bases). This CDR3 spans 15 amino acids. V was pared by 1 base and J by 0 bases, with 9 bases between. Germline V lookup: CDR1 KGHSH, CDR2 LQKENI. The CDR3: CASSPRGGMNTEAFF. CDR3 bases: TGTGCCAGCTCACCACGAGGGGGTATGAACACTGAAGCTTTCTTT.

The V and J genes are TRBV6-5 and TRBJ1-5, with a weak D call TRBD1 (5 bases). The end of the DNA aligns better with TRBJ2-3, so the J call may be wrong. Germline V gene data show CDR1 as MNHEY and CDR2 as SVGAGI. This CDR3 region has 11 residues. CDR3 loop: CASRDIQPQYF. The CDR3 DNA reads TGTGCCAGCAGGGACATTCAGCCCCAGTATTTT.

In regard to this clone: Different DNA sequences within this sample yield the same CDR3. The chain joins TRBV2 to TRBJ1-4; 8 bases match TRBD1. The CDR3 covers 13 residues. CDR1 is SNHLY and CDR2 is FYNNEI in the germline V gene. J gave up 7 bases and V 6 bases, and 4 bases lay outside the gene matches. CDR3 residues: CASRTGVREKLFF. In nucleotides, the CDR3 is TGTGCCAGCAGGACAGGGGTACGTGAAAAACTGTTTTTT.

J is TRBJ2-7 and V is TRBV29-1, with TRBD2 identical over 7 bases. Germline trimming cut 7 bases from V and 5 bases from J; bases unmatched to any gene: 17. The CDR3 is 15 amino acids. Germline V gives CDR1 SQVTM, CDR2 ANQGSEA. CDR3 in DNA: TGCAGCGGTCCCCGCGGGAGCGCTCCAGGGAACGAGCAGTACTTC. Its protein product is CSGPRGSAPGNEQYF.

This clone was counted once. The chain has TRBV30 and TRBJ2-2; D may be TRBD2 (6 bases). The germline gives CDR1 GTSNPN, CDR2 SVGIG (reference sequence). Trimming took off 2 bases at V and 6 bases at J, with 16 bases between the two ends. The CDR3 contains 15 residues. Written as DNA, the CDR3 is TGTGCCTGGAGTCGAGGAGGGGCCCCCCCCGGGGAGCTGTTTTTT. It translates to CAWSRGGAPPGELFF.

V is TRBV10-1 and J is TRBJ2-7; D call uncertain. This CDR3 is 12 amino acids long. Germline assignment: CDR1 WNHNN and CDR2 SYGVQD (reference sequence). V was trimmed by 5 bases and J by 6 bases, leaving 11 bases between them. CDR3 amino acids: CASSRLYGEQYF. The CDR3 DNA reads TGCGCCAGCAGTAGACTGTACGGCGAGCAGTACTTC.

The DNA for the CDR3 is TGCGCCAGCAGAGGGGGCGCGACTAGCGCCTACAATGAGCAGTTCTTC. Translation gives CASRGGATSAYNEQFF. The chain uses TRBV5-1 and TRBJ2-1; the D gene is possibly TRBD2 (8 bases). This CDR3 has 16 amino acids. The V and J ends lost 5 bases and 2 bases respectively, with 17 bases between them. CDR1 SGHRS and CDR2 YFSETQ come from the germline V gene.

The chain carries TRBV28 and TRBJ1-2; 7 bases fit TRBD1. After removal of 6 bases from V and 10 bases from J, the junction contained 8 bases not matched to a gene. The CDR3 totals 12 residues. Germline CDR1 reads MDHEN; CDR2 reads SYDVKM. The chain's CDR3 is CASSRDSPDYTF. The CDR3 DNA reads TGTGCCAGCAGCCGGGACAGTCCGGACTACACCTTC.

This sequence joins TRBV25-1 and TRBJ1-6; 8 nucleotides align to TRBD1. CDR1 is MGHDK, CDR2 SYGVNS, per germline. The V and J ends lost 2 bases and 9 bases, in that order; junction bases with no gene match: 3. The CDR3 is 14 residues long. The CDR3 loop is CASSEHGQGSPLHF. The CDR3 region has the DNA TGTGCCAGCAGTGAACACGGACAGGGTTCACCCCTCCACTTT. The variable domain in full, with the rest retrieved from reference TRBV25-1 and TRBJ1-6, is EADIYQTPRYLVIGTGKKITLECSQTMGHDKMYWYQQDPGMELHLIHYSYGVNSTEKGDLSSESTVSRIRTEHFPLTLESARPSHTSQYLCASSEHGQGSPLHFGNGTRLTVT.